This is a list of T cell receptor beta chains from one sample in a study of blood T cell repertoires in COVID-19. Assay used: immunoSEQ multiplex PCR; TCRdb lists only in-frame clones, some missing. The sample has about 170,000 clones; around 92% are singletons. The source material was peripheral blood. All receptors derive from a man between 25 and 39 years old with COVID-19, enrolled during active disease. Each CDR3 is given with its conserved first and last residue. The D gene is left open where the match is weak. Size is omitted from some rows. Given values are once, few, many or a class for expanded clones.

.,TRBV7-9,TRBJ2-5,.,CASSLRASAQETQYF,TGTGCCAGCAGCTTACGAGCTAGCGCCCAAGAGACCCAGTACTTC
TRBD1,TRBV9,TRBJ2-2,.,CASTRDRANTGELFF,TGTGCCAGCACGAGGGACAGGGCGAACACCGGGGAGCTGTTTTTT
TRBD1,TRBV5-1,TRBJ1-2,.,CASSRWTGPSTNYGYTF,TGCGCCAGCAGCAGATGGACAGGACCTTCAACTAACTATGGCTACACCTTC
TRBD1,TRBV4-1,TRBJ2-3,few,CASSQEDRPSTDTQYF,TGCGCCAGCAGCCAAGAGGACAGGCCTAGCACAGATACGCAGTATTTT
TRBD1,TRBV5-1,TRBJ1-6,.,CASSPGGTGPLHF,TGCGCCAGCAGCCCAGGGGGCACCGGACCCCTCCACTTT
.,TRBV5-1,TRBJ1-2,once,CASSLGGESYGYTF,TGCGCCAGCAGCTTGGGTGGAGAGTCCTATGGCTACACCTTC
TRBD1,TRBV5-1,TRBJ2-2,.,CASSAGQGVTGELFF,TGCGCCAGCAGCGCGGGACAGGGGGTCACCGGGGAGCTGTTTTTT
.,TRBV27,TRBJ2-1,few,CASSPTGPSYNEQFF,TGTGCCAGCAGCCCGACAGGCCCATCCTACAATGAGCAGTTCTTC
.,TRBV19,TRBJ1-2,.,CASSPTTSFGPVYGYTF,TGTGCCAGTAGTCCAACTACCTCTTTTGGCCCTGTCTATGGCTACACCTTC
.,TRBV24-1,TRBJ1-1,.,CATSDPSTEAFF,TGTGCCACCAGTGACCCCTCCACTGAAGCTTTCTTT
.,TRBV24-1,TRBJ2-3,.,CATSDLLSGGTDTQYF,TGTGCCACCAGTGATTTGCTGAGTGGAGGAACAGATACGCAGTATTTT